This T cell receptor beta chain derives from a study of blood T cell repertoires in COVID-19. Study-wide background: The study drew acute and convalescent COVID-19 samples from the United States, Italy and Spain. Sample material is recorded as cDNA or gDNA derived from T cells, B-cell-depleted T cells, or PBMCs.

V dropped 1 base and J dropped 5 bases, with 14 bases sitting between them. Germline V lookup: CDR1 MNHEY, CDR2 SMNVEV (reference sequence). This CDR3 is built from 15 residues. Original data processing: Using reference gene primer amplification, nucleated cell counts were estimated. The table came from immunoSEQ multiplex PCR; TCRdb's copy has only in-frame clones and leaves some out. The D gene and trimming were derived from the DNA, and the V and J assignments and clone size from that table. The sample has fewer than 60,000 clones, about 86% seen once. The TCR sequence derives from a man in his fifties or sixties with acute or convalescent COVID-19. V gene TRBV27 combines with J gene TRBJ1-2, with D maybe TRBD1 (6 bases). The specimen was peripheral blood. The CDR3 bases are TGTGCCAGCAGTTTATTCGCAGGGGTGGAGTATGGCTACACCTTC. Translating it yields CASSLFAGVEYGYTF.